The 14 T cell receptor beta chains below were found in one sample sequenced in a study of blood T cell repertoires in COVID-19. Sequenced by immunoSEQ multiplex PCR; TCRdb stores in-frame clones only, minus some. The table includes 200,000 or so clones, approximately 79% detected once. Sequencing was done on a sample of peripheral blood. These receptors all stem from a man aged 25-40 years with active or convalescent COVID-19.

This clone was seen only a few times. The gene calls are TRBV7-2 and TRBJ2-4; a weak D match, TRBD2 (5 bases). Germline V gives CDR1 SGHTA, CDR2 FQGNSA. V was clipped by 2 bases and J by 9 bases, with 8 bases between them. This CDR3 is 12 amino acids long. DNA of the CDR3: TGTGCCAGCAGCTTAATAGCGACCATTCAGTACTTC. Translation: CASSLIATIQYF.

The chain links TRBV9 to TRBJ1-2; D might be TRBD1 (5 bases). The V and J ends lost 0 bases and 5 bases respectively, with 14 bases between them. The CDR3 length is 15 residues. Germline loops: CDR1 SGDLS, CDR2 YYNGEE. The chain's CDR3 is CASSVGGADGYGYTF. CDR3 bases: TGTGCCAGCAGCGTAGGGGGCGCGGACGGGTATGGCTACACCTTC.

This clone is a singleton in its sample. The J gene is TRBJ1-5, the V gene TRBV23-1, with D perhaps matching TRBD1 (5 bases). TRBV23-1 is an ORF, with its function uncertain. This CDR3 spans 16 amino acids. V was pared by 6 bases and J by 6 bases, with 21 bases between. CDR3 residues: CASSLRDFNGSQPQHF. CDR3 coding DNA: TGCGCCAGCAGCCTCCGGGACTTCAATGGTAGTCAGCCCCAGCATTTT.

This chain connects TRBV28 to TRBJ2-2; 8 bases are a match to TRBD2. Germline V lookup: CDR1 MDHEN, CDR2 SYDVKM. Unmatched junction bases numbered 6, after V lost 3 bases and J lost 0 bases. CDR3 size: 17 residues. The CDR3 sequence is CASSFPGGLANTGELFF. The CDR3 nucleotides are TGTGCCAGCAGTTTCCCGGGGGGGCTAGCGAACACCGGGGAGCTGTTTTTT.

The chain uses TRBV19 and TRBJ2-2; 7 positions agree with TRBD1. This CDR3 region has 14 residues. Germline CDR1 reads LNHDA; CDR2 reads SQIVND (reference sequence). V was clipped by 5 bases and J by 6 bases; unmatched bases: 6. This CDR3 is CASSGQDLAGELFF. The CDR3 coding sequence is TGTGCCAGTAGTGGACAGGATCTTGCCGGGGAGCTGTTTTTT.

This clone was picked up one time. The chain carries TRBV2 and TRBJ1-6; 10 bases line up with TRBD1. Germline V gene data show CDR1 as SNHLY and CDR2 as FYNNEI. The junction had 6 bases not matched to a gene; V was cut back by 5 bases and J by 8 bases. This CDR3 spans 15 amino acids. The CDR3: CASSPRTGGDSPLHF. For the CDR3, the DNA is TGTGCCAGCAGTCCTCGGACAGGGGGGGATTCACCCCTCCACTTT.

In this sample, this clone turned up once. The CDR3: CASSPRVRDEQFF. CDR3 in DNA: TGTGCCAGCAGCCCCAGGGTAAGGGATGAGCAGTTCTTC. V usage is TRBV3-1 (or the pseudogene TRBV3-2) and J usage is TRBJ2-1; perhaps TRBD1 as D (5 bases). The CDR3 consists of 13 residues. Trimming pared 4 bases from V and 8 bases from J, leaving 12 bases between. CDR1 and CDR2 from the germline V gene are LGHDT and YNNKEL (reference sequence).

In DNA, the CDR3 is TGTGCCAGCAGTTCCTCATCGCGGGAGTTTCGGTATTTT. Amino acid sequence: CASSSSSREFRYF. The genes are TRBV12-3 or TRBV12-4 and TRBJ2-3; 7 bases align to TRBD2. The CDR3 consists of 13 residues. The V gene end was trimmed by 4 bases and the J gene end by 14 bases; junction bases not matched to a gene: 12.

This clone has at least ten counts. The chain employs TRBV14 and TRBJ1-2; no clear D. Trimming took off 0 bases at V and 8 bases at J, with 7 bases between the two ends. The CDR3 extends over 12 amino acids. Per germline, CDR1 SGHDN and CDR2 FVKESK. CDR3 coding DNA: TGTGCCAGCAGCCAAGATGTGAGAGGCTACACCTTC. It codes for CASSQDVRGYTF.

The chain employs TRBV29-1 and TRBJ2-7; 9 bases align to TRBD1. The CDR3 has 15 amino acids. V dropped 1 base and J dropped 0; count of bases not matched to a gene: 4. From germline, CDR1 is SQVTM and CDR2 ANQGSEA. CDR3 in amino acids: CSVEVGDRVSYEQYF. The CDR3 DNA reads as TGCAGCGTTGAAGTGGGGGACAGGGTCTCCTACGAGCAGTACTTC.

The chain has TRBV5-1 and TRBJ2-1; TRBD1 aligns across 8 bases. CDR1 SGHRS and CDR2 YFSETQ come from the germline V gene. The CDR3 has 18 amino acids. The V and J ends lost 0 bases and 0 bases, in that order; junction bases with no gene match: 8. The CDR3 DNA follows: TGCGCCAGCAGCTTGGCCGGGCAGGGGGCCACCTCCTACAATGAGCAGTTCTTC. It encodes CASSLAGQGATSYNEQFF.

The table lists this clone with a count of one. This chain uses TRBV15 with TRBJ1-5, with TRBD1 matching over 8 bases. J gave up 1 base and V 6 bases, and 5 bases lay outside the gene matches. This CDR3 contains 15 residues. The germline CDR1 and CDR2 sequences are LNHNV and YYDKDF (reference sequence). The CDR3 DNA sequence: TGTGCCACCAGGGGGGGGACAGGAAGCAATCAGCCCCAGCATTTT. Translating it yields CATRGGTGSNQPQHF.

The chain links TRBV2 to TRBJ2-7, with 8 bases that match TRBD1. Per germline, CDR1 SNHLY and CDR2 FYNNEI. J gave up 1 base and V 4 bases, and 3 bases lay outside the gene matches. The CDR3 contains 14 residues. The CDR3 loop reads CASSARTGSYEQYV. DNA for the CDR3: TGTGCCAGCAGTGCAAGGACAGGGTCCTACGAGCAGTACGTC.

The J gene is TRBJ2-1, the V gene TRBV27; D is perhaps TRBD1 (8 bases). The length of the CDR3 is 22 residues. CDR1 is MNHEY, CDR2 SMNVEV, per germline (reference sequence). Trimming cost V 3 bases and J 2 bases, with 32 bases left between them. Here the CDR3 reads CASSLPTGGASGKYLPYNEQFF. The CDR3 region has the DNA TGTGCCAGCAGTTTGCCCACAGGGGGGGCTAGCGGAAAATATCTCCCCTACAATGAGCAGTTCTTC.